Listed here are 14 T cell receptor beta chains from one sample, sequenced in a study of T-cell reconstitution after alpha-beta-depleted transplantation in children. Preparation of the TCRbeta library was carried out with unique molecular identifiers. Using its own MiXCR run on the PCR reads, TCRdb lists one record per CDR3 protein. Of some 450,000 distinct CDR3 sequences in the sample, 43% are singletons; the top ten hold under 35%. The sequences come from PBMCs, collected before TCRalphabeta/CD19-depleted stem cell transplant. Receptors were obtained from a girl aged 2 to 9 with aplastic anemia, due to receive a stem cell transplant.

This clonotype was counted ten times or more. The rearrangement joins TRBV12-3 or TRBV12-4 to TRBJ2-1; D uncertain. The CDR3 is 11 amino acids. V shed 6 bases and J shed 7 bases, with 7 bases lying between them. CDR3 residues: CASSSFNEQFF. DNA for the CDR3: TGTGCCAGCAGCAGTTTTAATGAGCAGTTCTTC.

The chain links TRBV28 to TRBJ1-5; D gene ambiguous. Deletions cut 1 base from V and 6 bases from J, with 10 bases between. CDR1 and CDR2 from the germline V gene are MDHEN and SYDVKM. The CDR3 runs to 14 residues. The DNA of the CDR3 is TGTGCCAGCAGTTTATCTTCCGTCAGTCAGCCCCAGCATTTT. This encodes CASSLSSVSQPQHF.

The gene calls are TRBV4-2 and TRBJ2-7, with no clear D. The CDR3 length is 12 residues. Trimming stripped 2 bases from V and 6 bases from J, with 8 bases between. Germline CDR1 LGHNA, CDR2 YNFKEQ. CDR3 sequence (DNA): TGTGCCAGCAGCCAATTATCGTCCGAGCAGTACTTC. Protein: CASSQLSSEQYF.

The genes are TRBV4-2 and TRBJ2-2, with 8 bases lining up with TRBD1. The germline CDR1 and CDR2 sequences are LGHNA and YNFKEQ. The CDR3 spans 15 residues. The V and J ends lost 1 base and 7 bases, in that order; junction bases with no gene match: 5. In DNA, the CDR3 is TGTGCCAGCAGCCAAGTTGGCAGGGGGCTCGGGGAGCTGTTTTTT. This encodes CASSQVGRGLGELFF.

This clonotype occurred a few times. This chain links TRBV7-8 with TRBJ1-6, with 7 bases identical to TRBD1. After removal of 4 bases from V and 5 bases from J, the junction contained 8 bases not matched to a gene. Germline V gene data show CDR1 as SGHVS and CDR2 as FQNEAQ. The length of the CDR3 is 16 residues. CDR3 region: CASSSAGTANNSPLHF. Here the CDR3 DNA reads TGTGCCAGCAGCTCAGCCGGGACAGCTAATAATTCACCCCTCCACTTT.

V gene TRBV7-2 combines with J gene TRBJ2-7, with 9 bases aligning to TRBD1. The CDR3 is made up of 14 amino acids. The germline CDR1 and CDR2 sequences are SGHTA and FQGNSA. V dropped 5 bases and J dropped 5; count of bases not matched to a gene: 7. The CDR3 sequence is CASSPRTGDHEQYF. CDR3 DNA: TGTGCCAGCAGCCCCAGGACAGGGGACCACGAGCAGTACTTC. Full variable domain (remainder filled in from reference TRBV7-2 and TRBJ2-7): GAGVSQSPSNKVTEKGKDVELRCDPISGHTALYWYRQSLGQGLEFLIYFQGNSAPDKSGLPSDRFSAERTGGSVSTLTIQRTQQEDSAVYLCASSPRTGDHEQYFGPGTRLTVT.

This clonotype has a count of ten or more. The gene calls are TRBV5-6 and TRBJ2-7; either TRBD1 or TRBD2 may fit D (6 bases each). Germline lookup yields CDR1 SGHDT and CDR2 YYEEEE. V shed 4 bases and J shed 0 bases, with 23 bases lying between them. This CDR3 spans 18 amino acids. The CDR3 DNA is TGTGCCAGCAGCGCCCGGGGGCAGGGGCCCTACTTCTCCTACGAGCAGTACTTC. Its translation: CASSARGQGPYFSYEQYF. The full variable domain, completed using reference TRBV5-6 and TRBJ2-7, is DAGVTQSPTHLIKTRGQQVTLRCSPKSGHDTVSWYQQALGQGPQFIFQYYEEEERQRGNFPDRFSGHQFPNYSSELNVNALLLGDSALYLCASSARGQGPYFSYEQYFGPGTRLTVT.

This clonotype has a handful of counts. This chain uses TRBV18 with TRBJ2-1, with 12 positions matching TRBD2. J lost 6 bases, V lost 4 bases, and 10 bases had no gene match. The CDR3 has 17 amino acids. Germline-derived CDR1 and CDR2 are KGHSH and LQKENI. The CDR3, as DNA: TGTGCCAGCTCACAACTGTCCGGACTAGCGGGAATCAATGAGCAGTTCTTC. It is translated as CASSQLSGLAGINEQFF.

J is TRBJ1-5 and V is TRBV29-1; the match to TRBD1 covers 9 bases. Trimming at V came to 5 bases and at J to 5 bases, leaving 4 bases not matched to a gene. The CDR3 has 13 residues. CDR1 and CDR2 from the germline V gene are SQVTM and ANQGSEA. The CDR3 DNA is TGCAGCGTTAAAACAGGGGGCTATCAGCCCCAGCATTTT. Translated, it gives CSVKTGGYQPQHF.

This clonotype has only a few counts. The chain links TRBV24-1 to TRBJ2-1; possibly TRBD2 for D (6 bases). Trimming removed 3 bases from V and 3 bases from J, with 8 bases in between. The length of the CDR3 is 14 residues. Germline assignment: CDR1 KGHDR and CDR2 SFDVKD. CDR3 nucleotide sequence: TGTGCCACCAGTGATGCCGGGAGCTACAATGAGCAGTTCTTC. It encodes CATSDAGSYNEQFF.

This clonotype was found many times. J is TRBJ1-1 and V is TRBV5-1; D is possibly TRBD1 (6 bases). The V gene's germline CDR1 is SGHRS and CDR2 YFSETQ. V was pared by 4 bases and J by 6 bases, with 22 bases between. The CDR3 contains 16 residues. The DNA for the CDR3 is TGCGCCAGCAGCCGCAGGGGTGATGGGGCTGACGCTGAAGCTTTCTTT. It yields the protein CASSRRGDGADAEAFF.

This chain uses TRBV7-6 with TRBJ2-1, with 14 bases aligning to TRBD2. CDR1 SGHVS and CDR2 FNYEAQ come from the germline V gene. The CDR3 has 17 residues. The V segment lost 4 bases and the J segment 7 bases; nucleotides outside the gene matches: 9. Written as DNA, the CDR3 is TGTGCCAGCAGCTCGGGACTAGCGGGAGTTTTGAGGAATGAGCAGTTCTTC. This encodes CASSSGLAGVLRNEQFF. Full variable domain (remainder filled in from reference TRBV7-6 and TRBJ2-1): GAGVSQSPRYKVTKRGQDVALRCDPISGHVSLYWYRQALGQGPEFLTYFNYEAQQDKSGLPNDRFSAERPEGSISTLTIQRTEQRDSAMYRCASSSGLAGVLRNEQFFGPGTRLTVL.

The CDR3 here is CASTPTLGLSGEQYF. Here the CDR3 DNA reads TGTGCCAGCACCCCCACCCTTGGACTTTCGGGGGAGCAGTACTTC. The chain uses TRBV12-3 or TRBV12-4 and TRBJ2-7; possible D gene TRBD2, 5 bases. The germline V and J ends were trimmed by 7 bases and 7 bases, with 23 bases remaining between them. This CDR3 is 15 amino acids long.

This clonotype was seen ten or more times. The CDR3 region is CATSDLEGNGYTF. The DNA for the CDR3 is TGTGCCACCAGTGATTTGGAGGGAAATGGCTACACCTTC. The V and J genes are TRBV24-1 and TRBJ1-2; D is uncertain. Germline V gene lookup returns CDR1 KGHDR and CDR2 SFDVKD. V was cut by 0 bases and J by 6 bases, with 7 bases left in between. This CDR3 has 13 amino acids.